The entry that follows covers one TCR beta chain sequence. TCRdb's copy holds only in-frame clones and misses some; the assay was immunoSEQ multiplex PCR. The sample has about 63,000 clones; 91% are singletons. The data derive from a study of OX40 agonist ivuxolimab in advanced cancers. Across the whole study: Ivuxolimab was administered intravenously to patients at 0.01 to 10 mg/kg every 2 weeks.

The CDR3 runs 15 residues. Germline V gene sequence: CDR1 SGHTA, CDR2 FQGTGA. J was trimmed by 4 bases and V by 4 bases; bases with no gene match: 6. The material was CD4+ or CD8+ T cells sorted from blood, obtained in a trial of the OX40 agonist ivuxolimab. The V gene is TRBV7-3, the J gene TRBJ2-3; 9 nucleotides match TRBD1. The receptor was derived from an adult with an advanced solid tumor such as melanoma, head and neck, liver or kidney cancer. CDR3 DNA: TGTGCCAGCAGCTCCACAGGGGGCCGGGCAGATACGCAGTATTTT. Translated: CASSSTGGRADTQYF.